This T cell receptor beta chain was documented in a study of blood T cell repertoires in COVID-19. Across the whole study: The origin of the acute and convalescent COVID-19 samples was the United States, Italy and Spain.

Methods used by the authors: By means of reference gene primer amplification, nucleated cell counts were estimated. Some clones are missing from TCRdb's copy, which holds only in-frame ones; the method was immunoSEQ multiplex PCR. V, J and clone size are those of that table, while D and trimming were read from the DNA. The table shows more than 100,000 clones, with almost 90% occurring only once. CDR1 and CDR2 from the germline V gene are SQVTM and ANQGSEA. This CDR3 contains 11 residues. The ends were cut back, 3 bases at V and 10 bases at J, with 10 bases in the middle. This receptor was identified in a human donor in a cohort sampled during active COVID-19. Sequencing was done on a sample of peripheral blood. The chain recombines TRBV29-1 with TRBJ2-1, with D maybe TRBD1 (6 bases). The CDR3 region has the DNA TGCAGCGTTGAGGGACAAGTGGAGCAGTTCTTC. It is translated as CSVEGQVEQFF.